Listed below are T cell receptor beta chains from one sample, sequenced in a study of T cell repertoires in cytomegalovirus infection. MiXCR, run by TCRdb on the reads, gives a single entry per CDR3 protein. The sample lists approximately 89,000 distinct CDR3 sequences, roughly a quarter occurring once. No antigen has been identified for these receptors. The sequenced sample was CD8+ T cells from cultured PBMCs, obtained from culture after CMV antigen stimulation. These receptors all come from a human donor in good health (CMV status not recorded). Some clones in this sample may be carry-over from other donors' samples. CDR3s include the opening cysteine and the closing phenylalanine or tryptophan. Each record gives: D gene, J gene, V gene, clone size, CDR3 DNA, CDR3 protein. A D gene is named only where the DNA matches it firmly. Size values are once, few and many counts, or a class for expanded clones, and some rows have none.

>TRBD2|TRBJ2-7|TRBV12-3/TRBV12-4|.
TGTGCCAGCGCGAGCGGGAGCCCCCACGAGCAGTACTTC
CASASGSPHEQYF
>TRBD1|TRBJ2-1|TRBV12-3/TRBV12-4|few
TGTGCCAGCAGCTGGACAGGAAAAAATAATGAGCAGTTCTTC
CASSWTGKNNEQFF
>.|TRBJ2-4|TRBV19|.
TGTGCCAGTAGTATGAGGGTTAAGGGCCCCCAAAAGGAAGACATTCAGTACTTC
CASSMRVKGPQKEDIQYF
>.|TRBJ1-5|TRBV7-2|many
TGTGCCAGCAGCCCGTGGGGGGGCAATCAGCCCCAGCATTTT
CASSPWGGNQPQHF
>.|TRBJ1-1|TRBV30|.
TGTGCCTGGAGTTTTGGGGGGAACACTGAAGCTTTCTTT
CAWSFGGNTEAFF
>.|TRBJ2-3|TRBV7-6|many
TGTGCCAGCAGCTCAAAGACTAGTGGAGATACGCAGTATTTT
CASSSKTSGDTQYF
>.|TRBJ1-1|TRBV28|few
TGTGCCAGCAGTATACCGGGACGGTTGAACACTGAAGCTTTCTTT
CASSIPGRLNTEAFF
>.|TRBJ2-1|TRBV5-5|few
TGTGCCAGCAGCTTGGCGTCGGTGAAAAGCGCCTACAATGAGCAGTTCTTC
CASSLASVKSAYNEQFF
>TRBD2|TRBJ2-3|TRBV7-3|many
TGTGCCAGCAGCCGCGGGGGGGGGACAGATACGCAGTATTTT
CASSRGGGTDTQYF
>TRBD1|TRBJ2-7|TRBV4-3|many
TGCGCCAGCAGCCAAGATGGACAGGGGATCTACGAGCAGTACTTC
CASSQDGQGIYEQYF
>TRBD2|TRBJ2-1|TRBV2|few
TGTGCCAGCAGTGAAGATAGCGGGAGGGCCTACAATGAGCAGTTCTTC
CASSEDSGRAYNEQFF
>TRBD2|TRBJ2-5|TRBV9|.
TGTGTCAGCAGCGTAGACGGGAATAGCGGGCGCCAAGAGACCCAGTACTTC
CVSSVDGNSGRQETQYF
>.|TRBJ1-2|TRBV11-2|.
TGTGCCAGCAGCTTAGGCCAAACAGGCTATGGCTACACCTTC
CASSLGQTGYGYTF
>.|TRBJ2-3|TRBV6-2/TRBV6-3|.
TGTGCCAGCAGTGCTCCCCGTCCGGGCACAGATACGCAGTATTTT
CASSAPRPGTDTQYF
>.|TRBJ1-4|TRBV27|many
TGTGCCAGCAGTTCTTACATGGGGGGTGAAAAACTGTTTTTT
CASSSYMGGEKLFF
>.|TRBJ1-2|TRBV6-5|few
TGTGCCAGCAGTTACTCGGGGCAGGGCCGAGGCTACACCTTC
CASSYSGQGRGYTF
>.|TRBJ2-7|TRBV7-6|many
TGTGCCAGCAGCTTAGGTCAGGGAGGTGGTTACGAGCAGTACTTC
CASSLGQGGGYEQYF
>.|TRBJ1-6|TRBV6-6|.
TGTGCCAGCAGTGCCGGGCGGCTCGGCGAATTTTCACCCCTCCACTTT
CASSAGRLGEFSPLHF
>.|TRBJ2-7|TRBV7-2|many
TGTGCCAGCAGCCCCCCAGACGGGGGCTCCTCCTACGAGCAGTACTTC
CASSPPDGGSSYEQYF
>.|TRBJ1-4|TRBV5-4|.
TGTGCCAGCAGCTTGGCGGGGGTCGGTGAAAAACTGTTTTTT
CASSLAGVGEKLFF
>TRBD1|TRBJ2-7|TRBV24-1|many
TGTGCCACCAGTGATTCCGGGACAGGGGAATACGAGCAGTACTTC
CATSDSGTGEYEQYF
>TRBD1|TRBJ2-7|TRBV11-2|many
TGTGCCAGCAGTTTAACCGGGGGGACAGGGGGAAACGAGCAGTACTTC
CASSLTGGTGGNEQYF
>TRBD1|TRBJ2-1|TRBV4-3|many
TGCGCCAGCAGCCAAGATCTTACGGGACAGGGAGGCAATGAGCAGTTCTTC
CASSQDLTGQGGNEQFF
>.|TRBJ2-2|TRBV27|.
TGTGCCAGCAGTTCCAACCTATGGACCTTATACGCGAACACCGGGGAGCTGTTTTTT
CASSSNLWTLYANTGELFF
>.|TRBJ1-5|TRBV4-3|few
TGCGCCAGCAGCCAAGATGGCGAGGCTAATCAGCCCCAGCATTTT
CASSQDGEANQPQHF
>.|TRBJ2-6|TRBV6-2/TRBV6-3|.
TGTGCCAGCAGTCAGCTTGACAGCTCTGGGGCCAACGTCCTGACTTTC
CASSQLDSSGANVLTF
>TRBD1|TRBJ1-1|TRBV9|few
TGTGCCAGCAGCGAGGGGGCGGACGGTGAAGCTTTCTTT
CASSEGADGEAFF
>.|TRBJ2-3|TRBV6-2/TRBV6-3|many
TGTGCCAGCAGTTACTCGACTAGCACAGATACGCAGTATTTT
CASSYSTSTDTQYF
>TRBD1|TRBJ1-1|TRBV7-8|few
TGTGCCAGCATCACATCTTCGGGACAGAGGAACACTGAAGCTTTCTTT
CASITSSGQRNTEAFF
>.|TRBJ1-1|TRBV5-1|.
TGCGCCAGCAGCTTGGCCTCTAAAAACACTGAAGCTTTCTTT
CASSLASKNTEAFF
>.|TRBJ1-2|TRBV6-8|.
TGTGCCAGCAGTTATTCTCTGGGCGAGAATAACTATGGCTACACCTTC
CASSYSLGENNYGYTF
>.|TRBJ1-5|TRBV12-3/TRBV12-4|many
TGTGCCAGCAGTACAGCGGGCAATCAGCCCCAGCATTTT
CASSTAGNQPQHF
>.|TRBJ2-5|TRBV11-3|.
TGTGCCAGCAGCCCAGAGGGAGAGACCCAGTACTTC
CASSPEGETQYF